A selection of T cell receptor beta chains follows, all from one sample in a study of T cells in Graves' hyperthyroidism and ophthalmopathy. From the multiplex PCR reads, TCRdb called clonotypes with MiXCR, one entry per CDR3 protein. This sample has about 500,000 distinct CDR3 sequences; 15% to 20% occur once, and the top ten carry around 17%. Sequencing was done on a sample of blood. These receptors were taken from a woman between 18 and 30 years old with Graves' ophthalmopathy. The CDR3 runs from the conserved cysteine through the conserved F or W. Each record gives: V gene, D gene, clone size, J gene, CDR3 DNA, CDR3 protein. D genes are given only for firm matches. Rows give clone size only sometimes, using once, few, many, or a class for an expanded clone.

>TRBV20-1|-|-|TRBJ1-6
TGCACGTCAGGGGAATCGTCACCCCTCCACTTT
CTSGESSPLHF
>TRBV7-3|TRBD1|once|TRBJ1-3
TGTGCCAGCAGCGACCGGGACAGGGTCCCTTTCTTCTCTGGAAACACCATATATTTT
CASSDRDRVPFFSGNTIYF
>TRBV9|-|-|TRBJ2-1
TGTGCCAGCAGTAGCGGGACAGGGCTTACGAATGAGCAGTTCTTC
CASSSGTGLTNEQFF
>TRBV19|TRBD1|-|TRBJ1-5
TGTGCCAGTACCGGGACAGATAGCAATCAGCCCCAGCATTTT
CASTGTDSNQPQHF
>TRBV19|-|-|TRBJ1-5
TGTGCCAGTAGTATCGGGAGTCAGCCCCAGCATTTT
CASSIGSQPQHF
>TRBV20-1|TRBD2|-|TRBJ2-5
TGCAGTGCTAGAGATCCCGGGACTAGCGGGAGGAGGGGGCAAGAGACCCAGTACTTC
CSARDPGTSGRRGQETQYF
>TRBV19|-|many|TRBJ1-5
TGTGCCAGTAGCATAGCTCCGGACAAGGGAATTATCCAGCCCCAGCATTTT
CASSIAPDKGIIQPQHF
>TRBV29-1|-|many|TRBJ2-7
TGCAGCGTCCCCATAGGGGGAGAGCAGTACTTC
CSVPIGGEQYF
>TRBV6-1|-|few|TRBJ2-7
TGTGCCAGCAGCCGCTATTGGATTTATTACGAGCAGTACTTC
CASSRYWIYYEQYF
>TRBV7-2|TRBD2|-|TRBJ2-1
TGTGCCAGCAGCTTGAGGACTAGCGGGAGTGTCTACAATGAGCAGTTCTTC
CASSLRTSGSVYNEQFF
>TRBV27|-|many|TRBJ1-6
TGTGCCAGCAGTGCCCGGAGTTGGGATTCACCCCTCCACTTT
CASSARSWDSPLHF
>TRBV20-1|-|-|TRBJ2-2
TGCAGTGCTAGACCTCTCCCGGCAGGGCGAACCGGGGAGCTGTTTTTT
CSARPLPAGRTGELFF
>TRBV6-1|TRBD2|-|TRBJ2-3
TGTGCCAGCAGTGTTAATAGCGGGGGGTCTAGCACAGATACGCAGTATTTT
CASSVNSGGSSTDTQYF
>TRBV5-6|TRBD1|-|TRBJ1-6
TGTGCCAGCAGCTTTGCGGGACAGGGAATTTTGGATTCACCCCTCCACTTT
CASSFAGQGILDSPLHF
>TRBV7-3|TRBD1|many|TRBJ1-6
TGTGCCAGCAGCCCGCAGGGGACAGAGAATTCACCCCTCCACTTT
CASSPQGTENSPLHF
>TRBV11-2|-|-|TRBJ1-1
TGTGCCAGCAGCTTAGTTTTTCGGGGGTCCGCTGAAGCTTTCTTT
CASSLVFRGSAEAFF
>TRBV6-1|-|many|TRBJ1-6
TGTGCCAGCCGTTCGATGCCCGGGACCGTGTATAATTCACCCCTCCACTTT
CASRSMPGTVYNSPLHF
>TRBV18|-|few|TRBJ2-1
TGTGCCAGCTCTAGAGGCCCGGGACGCAGCGACAATGAGCAGTTCTTC
CASSRGPGRSDNEQFF
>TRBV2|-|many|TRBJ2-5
TGTGCCAGCAGGACCTCCGGTGTCGGGGAGACCCAGTACTTC
CASRTSGVGETQYF
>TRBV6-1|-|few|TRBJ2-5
TGTGCCAGCAGTCTCCTTGACGGGACCCAGTACTTC
CASSLLDGTQYF
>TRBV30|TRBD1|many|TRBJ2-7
TGTGCCTGGGGGGGACAGGGGGCATACGAGCAGTACTTC
CAWGGQGAYEQYF
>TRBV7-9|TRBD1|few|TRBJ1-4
TGTGCCAGCAGCTCGCCCCCCCAGGGGGCAACTAATGAAAAACTGTTTTTT
CASSSPPQGATNEKLFF
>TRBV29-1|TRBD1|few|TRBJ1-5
TGCAGCGTCGCAGGGGGAGATCAGCCCCAGCATTTT
CSVAGGDQPQHF
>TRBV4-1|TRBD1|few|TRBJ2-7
TGCGCCAGCAGCTCAGTCGACAGGGGGGAGAGCTCCTACGAGCAGTACTTC
CASSSVDRGESSYEQYF
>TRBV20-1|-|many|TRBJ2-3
TGCAGTGCTACGATCACGGGGGTGAGCACAGATACGCAGTATTTT
CSATITGVSTDTQYF